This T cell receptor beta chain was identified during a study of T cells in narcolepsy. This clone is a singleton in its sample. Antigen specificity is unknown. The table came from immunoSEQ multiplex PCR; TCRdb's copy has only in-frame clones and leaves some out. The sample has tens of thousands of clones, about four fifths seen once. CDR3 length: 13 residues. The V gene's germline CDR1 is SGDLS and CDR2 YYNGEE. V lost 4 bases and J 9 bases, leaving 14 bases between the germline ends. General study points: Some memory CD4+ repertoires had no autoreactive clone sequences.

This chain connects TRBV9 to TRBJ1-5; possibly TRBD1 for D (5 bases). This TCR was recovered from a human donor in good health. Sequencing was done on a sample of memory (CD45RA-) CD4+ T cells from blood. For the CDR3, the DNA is TGTGCCAGCAGCCGGGACGGATTCTCGCCCCAGCATTTT. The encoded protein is CASSRDGFSPQHF.